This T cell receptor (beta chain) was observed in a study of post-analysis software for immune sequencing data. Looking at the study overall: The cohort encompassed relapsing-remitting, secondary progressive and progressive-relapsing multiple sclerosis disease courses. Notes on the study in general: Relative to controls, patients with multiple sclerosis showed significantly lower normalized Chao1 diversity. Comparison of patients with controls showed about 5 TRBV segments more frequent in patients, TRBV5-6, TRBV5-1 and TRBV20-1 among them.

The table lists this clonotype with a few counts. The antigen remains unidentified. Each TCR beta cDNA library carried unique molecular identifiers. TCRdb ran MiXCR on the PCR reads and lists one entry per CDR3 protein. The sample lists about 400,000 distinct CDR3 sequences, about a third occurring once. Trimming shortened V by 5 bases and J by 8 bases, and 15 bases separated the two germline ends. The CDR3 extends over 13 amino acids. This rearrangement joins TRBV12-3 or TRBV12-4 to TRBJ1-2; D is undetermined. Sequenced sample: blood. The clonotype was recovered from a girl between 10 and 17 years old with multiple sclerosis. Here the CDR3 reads CASSPRALVGYTF. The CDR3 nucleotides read TGTGCCAGCAGTCCCCGGGCCCTAGTGGGCTACACCTTC.